This TCR beta chain is drawn from a study of Graves' ophthalmopathy and Graves' hyperthyroidism. CDR3 regions of TCR beta were amplified from RNA transcripts. HTBI primers primed a first-round RT-PCR, and a second-round multiplex PCR followed. MiXCR, applied by TCRdb to the multiplex PCR reads, yields one record per CDR3 protein. The table lists hundreds of thousands of distinct CDR3 sequences, about 41% of them singletons. As concerns this clonotype: Antigen unknown. The CDR3 does not close with the conserved phenylalanine or tryptophan, likely indicating a read error.

Overall study results and limits: Ophthalmopathy was separated from stable hyperthyroidism by a 13-signature model with roughly 90% sensitivity and roughly 81% specificity.

The CDR3 has 14 amino acids. V lost 4 bases to trimming and J lost 0 bases, with 9 bases between them. Germline loops: CDR1 SGHAT, CDR2 FQNNGV. The diagnosis was founded upon clinical symptoms, serum thyroxine, TRAb, thyroid ultrasound and orbital computed tomography. Sequenced: peripheral blood. V gene TRBV11-2 combines with J gene TRBJ1-1; no firm D call. This clonotype was obtained from an adult man with Graves' ophthalmopathy. CDR3: CASSSREMNTEAFL. The CDR3 nucleotides read TGTGCCAGCAGCTCGAGGGAAATGAACACTGAAGCTTTCCTT.